Here is one T cell receptor (beta chain) with its context. Its antigen is still unknown. The entry originates in a study of cytomegalovirus exposure and HLA in healthy donors. Use of 60 Vbeta and 13 Jbeta primers characterized the PCR. The assay was immunoSEQ multiplex PCR, and TCRdb's table has in-frame clones only and misses some. This sample's table reports some 70,000 clones. Broader study findings: A previous analysis found most TCR beta V segments productive roughly 87% or roughly 30% of the time. At a 0.05 false discovery rate, a later analysis found 18,000 or so TCR beta sequences to be associated with HLA alleles. One cluster of highly shared sequence variants probably arose as a sequencing artifact.

The CDR3 covers 14 residues. Germline values: CDR1 SGHDN, CDR2 FVKESK. Trimming shortened V by 1 base and J by 4 bases, and 10 bases separated the two germline ends. In nominal health when sampled, donors likely had unrecorded immune exposures nonetheless. This chain joins TRBV14 and TRBJ2-5; D is perhaps TRBD2 (5 bases). The TCR sequence derives from a boy aged 10-17 years in good health and CMV-seronegative. The sequencing input was PBMCs. The CDR3 DNA reads as TGTGCCAGCAGCCAAGGGGCTCGGGGAGAGACCCAGTACTTC. It specifies CASSQGARGETQYF.